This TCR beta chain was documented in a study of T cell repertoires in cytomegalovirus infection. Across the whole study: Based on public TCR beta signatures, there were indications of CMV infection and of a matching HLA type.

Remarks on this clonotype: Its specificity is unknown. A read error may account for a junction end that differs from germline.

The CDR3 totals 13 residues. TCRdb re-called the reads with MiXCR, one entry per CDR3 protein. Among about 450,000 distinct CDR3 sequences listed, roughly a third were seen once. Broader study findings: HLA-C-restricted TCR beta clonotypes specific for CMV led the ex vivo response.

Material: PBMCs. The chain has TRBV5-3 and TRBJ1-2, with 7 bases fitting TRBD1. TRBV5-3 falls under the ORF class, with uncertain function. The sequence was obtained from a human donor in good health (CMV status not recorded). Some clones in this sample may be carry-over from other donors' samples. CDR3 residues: CASSYTGVRVYTF. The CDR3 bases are TGTGCCAGCAGCTACACAGGGGTTAGAGTCTACACCTTC.